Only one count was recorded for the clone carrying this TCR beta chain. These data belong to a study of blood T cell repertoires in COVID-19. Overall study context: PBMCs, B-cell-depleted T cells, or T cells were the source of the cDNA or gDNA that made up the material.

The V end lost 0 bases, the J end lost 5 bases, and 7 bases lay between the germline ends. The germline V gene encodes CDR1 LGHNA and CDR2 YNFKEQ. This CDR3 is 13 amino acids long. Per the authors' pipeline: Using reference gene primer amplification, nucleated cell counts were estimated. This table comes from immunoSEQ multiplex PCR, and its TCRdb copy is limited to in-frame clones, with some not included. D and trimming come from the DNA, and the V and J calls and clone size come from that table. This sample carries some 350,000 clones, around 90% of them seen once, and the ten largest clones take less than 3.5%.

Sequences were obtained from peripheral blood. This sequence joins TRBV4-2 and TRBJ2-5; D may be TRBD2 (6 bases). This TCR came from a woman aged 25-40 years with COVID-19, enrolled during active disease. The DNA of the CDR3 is TGTGCCAGCAGCCAAGAACGGGGGGAGACCCAGTACTTC. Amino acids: CASSQERGETQYF.